This T cell receptor (beta chain) appears in the sequencing data of a study of T cells in tumors after PD-1 blockade. Background on the study: A subset received ongoing vismodegib 150 mg daily alongside anti-PD-1 therapy.

Trimming removed 5 bases from V and 4 bases from J, with 18 bases in between. The CDR3 is 15 amino acids. Germline V gene data show CDR1 as SEHNR and CDR2 as FQNEAQ (reference sequence). Before and after PD-1 blockade, biopsies were collected from the same primary tumor site. Sequenced by immunoSEQ multiplex PCR; TCRdb stores in-frame clones only, minus some. The profile covers approximately 8,100 clones, with approximately 70% appearing a single time and roughly 4.7% taken by the ten largest. In the case of this clone: The antigen remains undetermined.

Findings of the study overall: Expanded exhausted CD8+ clones after therapy were mostly novel clonotypes. Approximately 41% of tumor TCR clonotypes were also found in blood.

The gene calls are TRBV7-9 and TRBJ2-7; tentative D call: TRBD2 (6 bases). This receptor was taken from a human donor with basal cell carcinoma. The specimen was tumor tissue, collected after anti-PD-1 treatment. CDR3 coding DNA: TGTGCCAGCAGCCCCAGAGTAGCGGTAAATTACGAGCAGTACTTC. Amino acids: CASSPRVAVNYEQYF. The variable domain in full, completed from reference TRBV7-9 and TRBJ2-7, reads DTGVSQNPRHKITKRGQNVTFRCDPISEHNRLYWYRQTLGQGPEFLTYFQNEAQLEKSRLLSDRFSAERPKGSFSTLEIQRTEQGDSAMYLCASSPRVAVNYEQYFGPGTRLTVT.